This is a list of T cell receptor beta chains from one sample in a study of T cell repertoires in aging, cancer and after chemotherapy. TCRdb re-analysed the multiplex PCR reads in MiXCR, keeping a single row per CDR3 protein. The profile shows 4,300 or so distinct CDR3 sequences, about 30% of them singletons. The material sequenced was blood. These receptor sequences come from a human donor with a blood cancer. The CDR3 runs from the conserved cysteine through the conserved F or W. D genes are given only for firm matches. Only part of the rows carry a size: once, few, many, or a class if the clone is expanded.

size: few; J: TRBJ2-3; D: .; V: TRBV20-1; DNA: TGCAGTGCTTCCCCTCGGTTACTACCTAGCACAGATACGCAGTATTTT; CDR3: CSASPRLLPSTDTQYF
size: few; J: TRBJ2-7; D: .; V: TRBV6-2/TRBV6-3; DNA: TGTGCCAGCAGTTACGGGCCCGAGGGAGACGAGCAGTACTTC; CDR3: CASSYGPEGDEQYF
size: .; J: TRBJ2-5; D: .; V: TRBV19; DNA: TGTGCCAGTAGGGAGCGAGTGACGGACCAAGAGACCCAGTACTTC; CDR3: CASRERVTDQETQYF
size: few; J: TRBJ2-1; D: .; V: TRBV7-2; DNA: TGTGCCAGCAGCTTACTCCTCGGGTCGAGGCAGTTCTTC; CDR3: CASSLLLGSRQFF
size: .; J: TRBJ2-7; D: .; V: TRBV19; DNA: TGTGCCAGTCCTCTAGCAGGGACATTGCACGAGCAGTACTTC; CDR3: CASPLAGTLHEQYF
size: few; J: TRBJ2-3; D: TRBD2; V: TRBV12-3/TRBV12-4; DNA: TGTGCCAGCAGTACTAGCGCACCTAGCACAGATACGCAGTATTTT; CDR3: CASSTSAPSTDTQYF
size: medium-sized; J: TRBJ2-5; D: .; V: TRBV15; DNA: TGTGCCACCAGCAGAGATATCAGGGATCAAGAGACCCAGTACTTC; CDR3: CATSRDIRDQETQYF
size: .; J: TRBJ2-3; D: .; V: TRBV6-2/TRBV6-3; DNA: TGTGCCAGCAGTTACAGCGGCGGGCGGGCGCAGTATTTT; CDR3: CASSYSGGRAQYF
size: .; J: TRBJ2-7; D: .; V: TRBV20-1; DNA: TGCAGTGCTACACCTCGGAACCGAATGCAGTACTTC; CDR3: CSATPRNRMQYF
size: .; J: TRBJ2-1; D: TRBD2; V: TRBV20-1; DNA: TGCAGTGCGGACAGCGGGAGGTCCGGCGATGAGCAGTTCTTC; CDR3: CSADSGRSGDEQFF
size: large; J: TRBJ2-5; D: .; V: TRBV6-1; DNA: TGTGCCACTGACTTGGTACAGGGCCAAGAGACCCAGTACTTC; CDR3: CATDLVQGQETQYF
size: few; J: TRBJ2-4; D: TRBD2; V: TRBV27; DNA: TGTGCCAGCAGTTTGGGTTACGGGAGGGACAAAAACATTCAGTACTTC; CDR3: CASSLGYGRDKNIQYF
size: .; J: TRBJ2-7; D: TRBD2; V: TRBV5-1; DNA: TGCGCCAGCAGCTCTAGCGGGAGTAGCTCCTACGAGCAGTACTTC; CDR3: CASSSSGSSSYEQYF
size: few; J: TRBJ1-1; D: .; V: TRBV5-5; DNA: TGTGCCAGCAGCTTCGGGACCATGAACACTGAAGCTTTCTTT; CDR3: CASSFGTMNTEAFF
size: .; J: TRBJ1-4; D: .; V: TRBV6-1; DNA: TGTGCCAGCAGTAACTCCATGGGGCCGATGGCGGAAAAACTGTTTTTT; CDR3: CASSNSMGPMAEKLFF
size: .; J: TRBJ1-3; D: TRBD1; V: TRBV7-2; DNA: TGTGCCAGCAGCCAACGACCTCAGGGGGCTGGAAACACCATATATTTT; CDR3: CASSQRPQGAGNTIYF
size: .; J: TRBJ2-7; D: .; V: TRBV27; DNA: TGTGCCAGCAGTTACGGCCCCAGCTCCTACGAGCAGTACTTC; CDR3: CASSYGPSSYEQYF
size: .; J: TRBJ2-7; D: TRBD2; V: TRBV30; DNA: TGTGCCTGGAGTCGGACTAGCGGGAGGGTTGGCGAGCAGTACTTC; CDR3: CAWSRTSGRVGEQYF
size: .; J: TRBJ2-7; D: TRBD2; V: TRBV6-1; DNA: TGTGCCAGTGGAGCGGGGGGCTCCTACGAGCAGTACTTC; CDR3: CASGAGGSYEQYF
size: .; J: TRBJ2-6; D: .; V: TRBV4-2; DNA: TGTGCCAGCAGCCAAGATTCCTCCTCTGGGGCCAACGTCCTGACTTTC; CDR3: CASSQDSSSGANVLTF
size: .; J: TRBJ1-2; D: .; V: TRBV27; DNA: TGTGCCAGCAGTTTCAACAAAAACTATGGCTACACCTTC; CDR3: CASSFNKNYGYTF
size: .; J: TRBJ2-3; D: TRBD2; V: TRBV11-2; DNA: TGTGCCAGCAGCTTCGGACTAGCTCCCGGGACAGATACGCAGTATTTT; CDR3: CASSFGLAPGTDTQYF
size: few; J: TRBJ2-3; D: .; V: TRBV10-3; DNA: TGTGCCATCAGTGAGTCTGGGTGGGAAGATACGCAGTATTTT; CDR3: CAISESGWEDTQYF
size: .; J: TRBJ2-1; D: TRBD2; V: TRBV27; DNA: TGTGCCAGCAGTTTACTCGCTAGCGGAGCCTACAATGAGCAGTTCTTC; CDR3: CASSLLASGAYNEQFF
size: few; J: TRBJ1-2; D: .; V: TRBV19; DNA: TGTGCCAGTAGTATTGTGGAGGGTAGGAGAGGCTACACCTTC; CDR3: CASSIVEGRRGYTF
size: .; J: TRBJ2-7; D: .; V: TRBV6-5; DNA: TGTGCCAGCAGTTTTTCCGGGACTCCAGGGGAGCAGTACTTC; CDR3: CASSFSGTPGEQYF
size: medium-sized; J: TRBJ2-1; D: .; V: TRBV6-2/TRBV6-3; DNA: TGTGCCAGCATTCGGGCTGGCGATGAGCAGTTCTTC; CDR3: CASIRAGDEQFF
size: .; J: TRBJ1-5; D: .; V: TRBV6-1; DNA: TGTGCCATCAGTGAAGGGACGGGAGGTGAACTGCCCCAGCATTTT; CDR3: CAISEGTGGELPQHF
size: few; J: TRBJ2-3; D: TRBD2; V: TRBV19; DNA: TGTGCCAGTAGTAGGAGGTCCGGGACGGGGGTAGCGGGAGTTTTGGATACGCAGTATTTT; CDR3: CASSRRSGTGVAGVLDTQYF
size: .; J: TRBJ2-7; D: TRBD1; V: TRBV7-6; DNA: TGTGCCAGCAGCCCCCGGGACAGGGACCGCGAGCAGTACTTC; CDR3: CASSPRDRDREQYF
size: medium-sized; J: TRBJ1-5; D: .; V: TRBV19; DNA: TGTGCCAGTAGTATTGGTGGCAATCAGCCCCAGCATTTT; CDR3: CASSIGGNQPQHF
size: medium-sized; J: TRBJ1-4; D: .; V: TRBV19; DNA: TGTGCCAGTACTTCCGGGACGGCCTTCAATGAAAAACTGTTTTTT; CDR3: CASTSGTAFNEKLFF
size: .; J: TRBJ1-1; D: .; V: TRBV20-1; DNA: TGCAGTGCTAGTTTCGCTTTCTTT; CDR3: CSASFAFF
size: .; J: TRBJ1-4; D: .; V: TRBV20-1; DNA: TGCAGTGCTAGCGGAGGGTGGGCTAATGAAAAACTGTTTTTT; CDR3: CSASGGWANEKLFF
size: .; J: TRBJ1-1; D: .; V: TRBV27; DNA: TGTGCCAGTTCAGGGGAGAACACTGAAGCTTTCTTT; CDR3: CASSGENTEAFF
size: .; J: TRBJ2-2; D: .; V: TRBV9; DNA: TGTGCCAGCAGCGTAGGGTCAGGGTGGACCGGGGAGCTGTTTTTT; CDR3: CASSVGSGWTGELFF
size: .; J: TRBJ1-2; D: TRBD1; V: TRBV10-3; DNA: TGTGCCATCCAACCGGGGACAGACAAAACTGGCTATGGCTACACCTTC; CDR3: CAIQPGTDKTGYGYTF
size: .; J: TRBJ2-1; D: .; V: TRBV18; DNA: TGTGCCAGCTCACCCGTGGCTGCACTCCGCAATGAGCAGTTCTTC; CDR3: CASSPVAALRNEQFF
size: .; J: TRBJ2-3; D: TRBD1; V: TRBV5-1; DNA: TGCGCCAGCAACCGGGACAGGGCCACAGATACGCAGTATTTT; CDR3: CASNRDRATDTQYF
size: few; J: TRBJ2-3; D: TRBD1; V: TRBV7-3; DNA: TGTGCCAGCAGCGCTGGACAGGGAGGCACAGATACGCAGTATTTT; CDR3: CASSAGQGGTDTQYF
size: medium-sized; J: TRBJ2-1; D: TRBD2; V: TRBV4-3; DNA: TGCGCCAGCAGCCAAAATAGCGGGGTAAAGCCCGGGAATGAGCAGTTCTTC; CDR3: CASSQNSGVKPGNEQFF
size: medium-sized; J: TRBJ1-1; D: TRBD1; V: TRBV20-1; DNA: TGCAGTGCTAGGTCCTTGGACAGGGGGCCCACTGAAGCTTTCTTT; CDR3: CSARSLDRGPTEAFF
size: .; J: TRBJ1-5; D: .; V: TRBV15; DNA: TGTGCCACCAGCAGCCCCGGTGGGGTTCGGGGCAATCAGCCCCAGCATTTT; CDR3: CATSSPGGVRGNQPQHF
size: medium-sized; J: TRBJ2-2; D: TRBD2; V: TRBV6-2/TRBV6-3; DNA: TGTGCCAGCAGCCGGAGCGGGAGGGCCGTGGGGGAGCTGTTTTTT; CDR3: CASSRSGRAVGELFF
size: few; J: TRBJ2-7; D: .; V: TRBV10-3; DNA: TGTGCCATCAGTTCTGACTCCTCCTACGAGCAGTACTTC; CDR3: CAISSDSSYEQYF
size: .; J: TRBJ2-5; D: .; V: TRBV5-4; DNA: TGTGCCAGCAGCTTTATGGGACATTCAGAGACCCAGTACTTC; CDR3: CASSFMGHSETQYF
size: medium-sized; J: TRBJ2-5; D: TRBD1; V: TRBV6-6; DNA: TGTGCCAGCCGGGACAGTGCCCAAGAGACCCAGTACTTC; CDR3: CASRDSAQETQYF
size: medium-sized; J: TRBJ1-6; D: TRBD1; V: TRBV27; DNA: TGTGCCAGCAGGTGGGGACAGGAGGCTAATTCACCCCTCCACTTT; CDR3: CASRWGQEANSPLHF
size: medium-sized; J: TRBJ2-7; D: .; V: TRBV13; DNA: TGTGCCAGCAGCGGACCGGGTCTCACCTACGAGCAGTACTTC; CDR3: CASSGPGLTYEQYF
size: .; J: TRBJ1-5; D: .; V: TRBV5-1; DNA: TGCGCCAGCAGCTTGGGAGATGGTCCGGGCAATCAGCCCCAGCATTTT; CDR3: CASSLGDGPGNQPQHF
size: few; J: TRBJ1-2; D: .; V: TRBV6-5; DNA: TGTGCCAGCAGTTATCGGCCCGGAGCGGCCAGGGCGGGCTATGGCTACACCTTC; CDR3: CASSYRPGAARAGYGYTF